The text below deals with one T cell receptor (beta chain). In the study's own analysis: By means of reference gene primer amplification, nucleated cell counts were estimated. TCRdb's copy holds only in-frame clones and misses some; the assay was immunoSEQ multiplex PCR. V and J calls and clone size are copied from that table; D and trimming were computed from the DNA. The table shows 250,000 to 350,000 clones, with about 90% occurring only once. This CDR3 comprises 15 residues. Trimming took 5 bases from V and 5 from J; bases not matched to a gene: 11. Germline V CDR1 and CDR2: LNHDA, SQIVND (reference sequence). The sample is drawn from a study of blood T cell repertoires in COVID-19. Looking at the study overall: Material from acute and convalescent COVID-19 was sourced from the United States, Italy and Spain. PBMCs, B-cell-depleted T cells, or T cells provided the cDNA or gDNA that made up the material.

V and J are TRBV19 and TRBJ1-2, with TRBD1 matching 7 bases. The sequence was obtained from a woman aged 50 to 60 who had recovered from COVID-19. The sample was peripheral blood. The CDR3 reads CASSAQTGPEYGYTF. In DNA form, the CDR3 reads TGTGCCAGTAGTGCCCAGACAGGGCCTGAGTATGGCTACACCTTC.